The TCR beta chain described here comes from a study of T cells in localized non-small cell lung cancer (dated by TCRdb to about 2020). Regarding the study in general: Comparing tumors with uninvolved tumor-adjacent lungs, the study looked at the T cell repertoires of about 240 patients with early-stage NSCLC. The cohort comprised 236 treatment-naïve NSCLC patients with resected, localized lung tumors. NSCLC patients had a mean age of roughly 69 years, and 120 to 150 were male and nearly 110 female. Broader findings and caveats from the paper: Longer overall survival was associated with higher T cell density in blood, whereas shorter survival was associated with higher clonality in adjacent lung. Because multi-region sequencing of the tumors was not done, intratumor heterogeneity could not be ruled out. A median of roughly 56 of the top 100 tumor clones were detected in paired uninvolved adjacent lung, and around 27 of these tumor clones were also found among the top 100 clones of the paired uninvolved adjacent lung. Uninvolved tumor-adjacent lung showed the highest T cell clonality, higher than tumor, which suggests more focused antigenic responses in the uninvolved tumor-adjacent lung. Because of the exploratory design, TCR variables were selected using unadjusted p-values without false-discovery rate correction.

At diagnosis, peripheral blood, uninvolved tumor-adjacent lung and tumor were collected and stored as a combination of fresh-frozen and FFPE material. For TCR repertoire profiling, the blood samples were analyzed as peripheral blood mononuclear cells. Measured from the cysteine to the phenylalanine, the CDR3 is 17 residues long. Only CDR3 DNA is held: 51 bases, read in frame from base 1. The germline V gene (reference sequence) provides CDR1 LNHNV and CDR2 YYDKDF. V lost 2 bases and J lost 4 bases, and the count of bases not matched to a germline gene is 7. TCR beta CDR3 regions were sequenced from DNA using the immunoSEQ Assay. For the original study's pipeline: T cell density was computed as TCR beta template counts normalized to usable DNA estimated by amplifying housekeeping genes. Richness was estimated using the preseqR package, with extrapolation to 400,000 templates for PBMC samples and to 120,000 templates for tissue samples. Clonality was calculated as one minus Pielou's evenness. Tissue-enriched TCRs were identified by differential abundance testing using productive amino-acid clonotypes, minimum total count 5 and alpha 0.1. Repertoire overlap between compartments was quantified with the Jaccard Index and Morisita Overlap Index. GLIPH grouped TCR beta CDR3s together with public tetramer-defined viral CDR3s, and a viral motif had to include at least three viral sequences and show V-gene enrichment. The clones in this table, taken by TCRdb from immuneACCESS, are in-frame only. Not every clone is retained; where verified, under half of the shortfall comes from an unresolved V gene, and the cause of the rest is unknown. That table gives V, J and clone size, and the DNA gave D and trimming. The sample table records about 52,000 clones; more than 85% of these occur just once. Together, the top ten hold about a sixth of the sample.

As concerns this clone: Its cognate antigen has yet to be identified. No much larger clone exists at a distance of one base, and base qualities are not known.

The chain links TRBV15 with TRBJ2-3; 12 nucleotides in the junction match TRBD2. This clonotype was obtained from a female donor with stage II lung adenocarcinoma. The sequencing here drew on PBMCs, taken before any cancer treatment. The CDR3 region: CATSRFTTSGGADTQYF. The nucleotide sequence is TGTGCCACCAGCAGATTTACGACTAGCGGGGGCGCAGATACGCAGTATTTT.